Described below is a single T cell receptor beta chain sequence and its context. It lacks a known antigen. There are no base qualities to consult, and no much larger clone falls within one base. The source of the sample is a study of Graves' ophthalmopathy and Graves' hyperthyroidism (dated by TCRdb to the late 2010s). About the full investigation: Peripheral blood was collected at initial diagnosis, prior to any treatment. In six or seven hyperthyroidism patients, the T-cell repertoires found in thyroid tissue were compared with those found in blood. To explore V-J signatures distinguishing ophthalmopathy from hyperthyroidism, a discovery set of around 100 patients (43 ophthalmopathy, around 55 stable hyperthyroidism) was enrolled. The study used signatures of the TCR beta repertoire to tell Graves' ophthalmopathy apart from Graves' hyperthyroidism and to predict which patients would progress to ophthalmopathy. The approximately 98 discovery patients were randomly divided into training and test sets at a 7:3 ratio. Once sampling was done, hyperthyroidism patients were given methimazole at a starting dose of 30 mg daily, while ophthalmopathy patients were given high-dose intravenous methylprednisolone. In total, approximately 140 blood samples were TCR-sequenced: fewer than 50 ophthalmopathy, over 70 hyperthyroidism and approximately 17 hyperthyroidism-to-ophthalmopathy patients. An independent validation cohort comprised some 19 hyperthyroidism patients and some 16 patients who later progressed from hyperthyroidism to ophthalmopathy. Broader findings and caveats from the paper: No statistical method was used to predetermine the sample size, and group allocation was not hidden from the investigators. In validation, the model predicted ophthalmopathy progression with roughly 68% sensitivity and approximately 72% specificity; about a dozen predicted patients were CT-confirmed with GO in a median of approximately six months. The 13-signature model separated ophthalmopathy from stable hyperthyroidism with roughly 89% sensitivity and around 81% specificity in cross-validation, and 80%/75% in the test set. Most expanded thyroid clonotypes with frequency above 0.001 were also detected in blood, suggesting blood repertoires may reflect the thyroid immune response.

V is reduced by 6 bases and J by 6 bases, leaving a spacing of 8 bases between them. Inclusive of the bounding cysteine and phenylalanine, the CDR3 is 12 residues long. Only CDR3 DNA is held: 36 bases, read in frame from base 1. Sequences MNHNS (CDR1) and SASEGT (CDR2) are obtained from the germline V gene. For repertoire sequencing, the TCR beta CDR3 regions were amplified from RNA transcripts. A first-round RT-PCR used HTBI primers with the Qiagen OneStep RT-PCR kit, followed by a second-round multiplex PCR, size selection and purification. Libraries were sequenced on an Illumina HiSeq2000 using paired-end 100 bp reads. In the paper's pipeline: SOAPnuke was used to process the reads, throwing out any read that had adapters, had uncalled bases, had a mean Phred below 15, or lacked an exact constant-primer or identifier match. High-quality paired reads were merged with COPE v1.2.5. Clonotypes were defined as unique nucleotide sequences and were aligned to IMGT TRB V, D and J references using MiTCR v1.1. The analysis was limited to V-J combinations with a frequency above 0.0001, which together covered 99% to 99.2% of the repertoires. For each V-J combination, a TCR clonal expansion and chaos score was defined as the ratio of F50 clonal expansion to chaos observed in the TCRdist matrix. Welch's t-statistics and random forest were used to reduce features to more than ten V-J combinations, which were fed into a naive Bayes classifier. Thyroid-blood repertoire similarity was quantified with the Morisita-Horn index. In-frame beta chains were kept once TCRdb had trimmed the public reads at Q25 with fastp and called clones with MiXCR. For every CDR3 protein sequence, its rows merge into one entry that carries the most common genes and DNA. The V and J calls reflect TCRdb's pipeline rather than the authors' work. This sample comprises about 220,000 distinct CDR3 sequences, about 22% of them detected only once. The top ten hold roughly 44% of the sample.

Ophthalmopathy patients had moderately to severely active disease, Clinical Activity Score of at least 3, NOSPECS grade of at least 4, and disease duration under 3 months. Patients with other autoimmune diseases, uncontrolled infections, pregnancy or lactation were excluded from the study. Clinical symptoms, serum thyroxine, TRAb, thyroid ultrasound and orbital computed tomography were used for diagnosis. Using Ficoll-Paque density gradient centrifugation, PBMCs were isolated from 9 to 10 ml of fresh peripheral blood. Trizol reagent was used to extract the total RNA, and its quality was then checked on an Agilent 2100 Bioanalyzer.

The chain employs TRBV6-1 and TRBJ2-2, with the D gene too uncertain to name. The TCR originated in a woman aged 50 to 60 with Graves' ophthalmopathy. Donor details come from another sample of the same person, matched by shared clones. Sequenced sample: peripheral blood. The CDR3 reads as follows: CASRLMAGELFF. The sequence in DNA is TGTGCCAGCAGACTCATGGCCGGGGAGCTGTTTTTT.